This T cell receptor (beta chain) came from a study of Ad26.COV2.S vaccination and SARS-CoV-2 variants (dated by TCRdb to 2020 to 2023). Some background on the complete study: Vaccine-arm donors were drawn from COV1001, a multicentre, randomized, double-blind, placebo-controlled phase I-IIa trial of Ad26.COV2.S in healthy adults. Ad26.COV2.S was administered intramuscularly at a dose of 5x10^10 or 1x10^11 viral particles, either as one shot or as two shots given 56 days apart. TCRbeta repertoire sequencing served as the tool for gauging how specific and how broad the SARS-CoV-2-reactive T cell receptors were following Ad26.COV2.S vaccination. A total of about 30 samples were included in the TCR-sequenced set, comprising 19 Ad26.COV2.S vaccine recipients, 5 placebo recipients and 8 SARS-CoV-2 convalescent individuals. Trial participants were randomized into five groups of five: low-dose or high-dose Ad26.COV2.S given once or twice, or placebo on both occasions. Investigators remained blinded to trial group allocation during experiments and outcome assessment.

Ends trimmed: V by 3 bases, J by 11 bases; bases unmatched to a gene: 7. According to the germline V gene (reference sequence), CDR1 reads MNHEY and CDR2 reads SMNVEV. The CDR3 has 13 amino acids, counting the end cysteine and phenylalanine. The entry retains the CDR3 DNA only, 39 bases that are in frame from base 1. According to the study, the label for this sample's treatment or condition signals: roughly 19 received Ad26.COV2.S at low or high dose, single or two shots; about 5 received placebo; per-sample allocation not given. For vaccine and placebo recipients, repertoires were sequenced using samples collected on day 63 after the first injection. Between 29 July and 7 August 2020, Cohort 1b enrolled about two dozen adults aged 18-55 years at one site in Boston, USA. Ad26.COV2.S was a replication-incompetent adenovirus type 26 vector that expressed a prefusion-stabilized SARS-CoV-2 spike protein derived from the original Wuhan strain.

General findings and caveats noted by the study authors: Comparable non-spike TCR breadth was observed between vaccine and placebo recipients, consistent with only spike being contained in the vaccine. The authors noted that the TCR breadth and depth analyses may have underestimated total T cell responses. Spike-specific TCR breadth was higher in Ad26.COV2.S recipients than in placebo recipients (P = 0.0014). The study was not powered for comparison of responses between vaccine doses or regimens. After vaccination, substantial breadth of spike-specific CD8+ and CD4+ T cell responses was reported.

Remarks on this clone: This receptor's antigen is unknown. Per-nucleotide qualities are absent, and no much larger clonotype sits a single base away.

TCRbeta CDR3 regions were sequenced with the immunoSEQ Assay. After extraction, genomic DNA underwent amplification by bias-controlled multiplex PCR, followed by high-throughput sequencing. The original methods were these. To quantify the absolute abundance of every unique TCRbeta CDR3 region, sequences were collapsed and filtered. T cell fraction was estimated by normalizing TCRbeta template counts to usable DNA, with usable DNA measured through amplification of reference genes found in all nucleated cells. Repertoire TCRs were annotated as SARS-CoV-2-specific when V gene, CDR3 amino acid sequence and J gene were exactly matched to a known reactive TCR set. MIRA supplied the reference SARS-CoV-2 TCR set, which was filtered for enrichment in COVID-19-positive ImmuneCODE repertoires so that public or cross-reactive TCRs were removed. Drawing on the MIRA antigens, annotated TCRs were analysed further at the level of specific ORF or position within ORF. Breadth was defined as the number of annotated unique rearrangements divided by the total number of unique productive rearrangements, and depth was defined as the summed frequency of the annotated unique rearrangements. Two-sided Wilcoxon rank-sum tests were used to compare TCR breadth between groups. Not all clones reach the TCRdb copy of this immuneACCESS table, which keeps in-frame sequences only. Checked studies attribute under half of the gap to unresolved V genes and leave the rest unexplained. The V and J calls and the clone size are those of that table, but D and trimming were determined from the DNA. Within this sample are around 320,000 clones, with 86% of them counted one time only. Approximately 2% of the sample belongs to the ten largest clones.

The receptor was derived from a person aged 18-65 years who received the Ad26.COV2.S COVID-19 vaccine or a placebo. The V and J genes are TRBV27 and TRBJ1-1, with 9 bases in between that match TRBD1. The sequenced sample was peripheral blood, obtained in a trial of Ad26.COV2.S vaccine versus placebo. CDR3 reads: CASSFTGGGLAFF. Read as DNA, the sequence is TGTGCCAGCAGTTTTACAGGGGGCGGGTTGGCTTTCTTT.